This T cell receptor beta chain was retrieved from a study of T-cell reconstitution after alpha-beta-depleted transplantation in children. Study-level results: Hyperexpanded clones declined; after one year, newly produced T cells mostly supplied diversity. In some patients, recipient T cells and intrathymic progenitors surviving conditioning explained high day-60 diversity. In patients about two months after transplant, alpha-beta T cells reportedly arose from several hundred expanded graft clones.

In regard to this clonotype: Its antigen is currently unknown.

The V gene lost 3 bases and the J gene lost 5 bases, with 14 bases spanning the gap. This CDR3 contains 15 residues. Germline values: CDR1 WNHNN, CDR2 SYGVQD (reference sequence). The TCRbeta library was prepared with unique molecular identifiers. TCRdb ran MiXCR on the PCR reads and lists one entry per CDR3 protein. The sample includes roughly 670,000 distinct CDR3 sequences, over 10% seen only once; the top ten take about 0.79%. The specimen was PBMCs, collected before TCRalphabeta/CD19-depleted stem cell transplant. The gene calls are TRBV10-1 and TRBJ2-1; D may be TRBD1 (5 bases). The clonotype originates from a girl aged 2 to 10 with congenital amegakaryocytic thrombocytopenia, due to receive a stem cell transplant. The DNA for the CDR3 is TGCGCCAGCAGTGATTGGGGCAAAACCGACAATGAGCAGTTCTTC. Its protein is CASSDWGKTDNEQFF.